The rows below give T cell receptor beta chains drawn from one sample of a study of lymphopenia after photon versus proton radiotherapy. Repertoires were generated with immunoSEQ multiplex PCR, while TCRdb's copy carries only in-frame clones and drops some. The sample contains 55,000 to 75,000 clones, roughly 93% of which appear only once. The sample consisted of peripheral blood, taken from a patient treated with photon-based radiotherapy. The receptors derive from a woman in her 70s with pancreatic cancer. The CDR3 runs from the conserved cysteine through the conserved F or W. D genes are given only for firm matches. Clone size is shown for a subset of rows, as once, few, many or a class of expanded clone.

TRBD2	TRBV5-4	TRBJ2-5	.	CASSLAGLAGVGETQYF	TGTGCCAGCAGCTTGGCGGGACTAGCGGGAGTGGGGGAGACCCAGTACTTC
.	TRBV14	TRBJ2-1	.	CASSQVGVGPYNEQFF	TGTGCCAGCAGCCAAGTTGGGGTAGGGCCCTACAATGAGCAGTTCTTC
.	TRBV11-2	TRBJ1-4	.	CASSSRQLGSNEKLFF	TGTGCCAGCAGCTCTCGACAGCTCGGGTCTAATGAAAAACTGTTTTTT
.	TRBV28	TRBJ1-2	.	CASSQYYGYTF	TGTGCCAGCAGTCAATACTATGGCTACACCTTC
TRBD2	TRBV7-2	TRBJ2-3	.	CASSFTSGSTDTQYF	TGTGCCAGCAGCTTTACTAGCGGGAGCACAGATACGCAGTATTTT
TRBD2	TRBV4-1	TRBJ2-7	.	CASSQWSGGRLYEQYF	TGCGCCAGCAGCCAATGGTCGGGCGGGAGGTTGTACGAGCAGTACTTC
TRBD2	TRBV19	TRBJ2-2	.	CARESGTSGDPTGELFF	TGTGCCAGGGAATCCGGGACTAGCGGGGACCCCACCGGGGAGCTGTTTTTT
TRBD1	TRBV5-8	TRBJ2-7	.	CASSGDRPSYEQYF	TGTGCCAGCAGCGGGGACAGACCATCCTACGAGCAGTACTTC
.	TRBV5-1	TRBJ1-2	.	CASSLVADTNYGYTF	TGCGCCAGCAGCTTGGTAGCGGACACTAACTATGGCTACACCTTC
.	TRBV7-2	TRBJ2-7	.	CASSLVDLYEQYF	TGTGCCAGCAGCCTGGTAGACCTCTACGAGCAGTACTTC
.	TRBV2	TRBJ2-7	.	CASSSDSYEQYF	TGTGCCAGCAGTTCGGACAGCTACGAGCAGTACTTC
TRBD1	TRBV7-9	TRBJ2-2	.	CASSLGQGSNTGELFF	TGTGCCAGCAGCTTAGGACAGGGGTCGAACACCGGGGAGCTGTTTTTT
TRBD2	TRBV13	TRBJ2-1	.	CASSLRTSGRTYNEQFF	TGTGCCAGCAGCTTAAGGACTAGCGGGAGAACCTACAATGAGCAGTTCTTC
.	TRBV18	TRBJ2-7	.	CASSPREYEQYF	TGTGCCAGCTCACCTAGGGAATACGAGCAGTACTTC
.	TRBV18	TRBJ1-2	few	CASSPLRSNYGYTF	TGTGCCAGCTCCCCGCTCAGGTCTAACTATGGCTACACCTTC
.	TRBV21-1	TRBJ2-4	.	CARGDRTVAKNIQYF	TGTGCCAGAGGGGACAGGACCGTAGCCAAAAACATTCAGTACTTC
.	TRBV10-2	TRBJ2-3	.	CASSEVGGGNSDTQYF	TGCGCCAGCAGTGAGGTCGGGGGAGGAAACTCAGATACGCAGTATTTT
TRBD2	TRBV7-2	TRBJ2-7	.	CASSWTGTSYEQYF	TGTGCCAGCAGCTGGACCGGGACTAGCTACGAGCAGTACTTC
.	TRBV28	TRBJ2-3	.	CASREGTSTDTQYF	TGTGCCAGCAGGGAGGGGACTAGCACAGATACGCAGTATTTT
TRBD1	TRBV27	TRBJ2-7	.	CASSLETGPTYEQYF	TGTGCCAGCAGTTTAGAGACAGGGCCTACCTACGAGCAGTACTTC
TRBD2	TRBV29-1	TRBJ2-1	.	CSVEDKVQREYNEQFF	TGCAGCGTTGAAGATAAGGTCCAGCGGGAATACAATGAGCAGTTCTTC
.	TRBV6-1	TRBJ1-4	.	CASSERGERKLFF	TGTGCCAGCAGTGAAAGGGGGGAGCGGAAACTGTTTTTT
.	TRBV10-2	TRBJ1-1	.	CASSDYRMTEAFF	TGCGCCAGCAGTGACTATAGGATGACTGAAGCTTTCTTT
TRBD2	TRBV6-1	TRBJ2-1	.	CASSERRAGVYNEQFF	TGTGCCAGCAGTGAGAGGAGGGCGGGAGTCTACAATGAGCAGTTCTTC
.	TRBV4-1	TRBJ2-5	.	CASSHRDNPTETQYF	TGCGCCAGCAGCCACCGGGACAACCCGACGGAGACCCAGTACTTC
TRBD2	TRBV6-1	TRBJ2-3	.	CASSGPRTSSSYTQYF	TGTGCCAGCAGTGGACCCCGGACTAGCAGTTCGTATACGCAGTATTTT
TRBD2	TRBV10-3	TRBJ2-7	.	CAIRRLADSIEQYF	TGTGCCATCAGGAGACTAGCCGACTCTATCGAGCAGTACTTC
TRBD2	TRBV7-6	TRBJ2-2	.	CASSLEPRLATGSGELFF	TGTGCCAGCAGCTTAGAGCCCCGACTAGCCACGGGGTCCGGGGAGCTGTTTTTT
.	TRBV28	TRBJ2-2	.	CASRPSVANTGELFF	TGTGCCAGCAGACCGTCGGTAGCGAACACCGGGGAGCTGTTTTTT
.	TRBV21-1	TRBJ1-1	.	CASSKAGGVHTEAFF	TGTGCCAGCAGCAAAGCTGGCGGGGTTCACACTGAAGCTTTCTTT
.	TRBV7-6	TRBJ2-1	.	CASSEGVEQFF	TGTGCCAGCAGCGAAGGGGTTGAGCAGTTCTTC
.	TRBV6-1	TRBJ1-1	.	CASSEGGREAFF	TGTGCCAGCAGCGAAGGTGGCAGAGAAGCTTTCTTT
.	TRBV28	TRBJ1-5	few	CASSLGGAENQPQHF	TGTGCCAGCAGTTTAGGCGGGGCGGAGAATCAGCCCCAGCATTTT
TRBD1	TRBV2	TRBJ1-2	.	CASSPDRGDGYTF	TGTGCCAGCAGTCCGGACAGGGGAGATGGCTACACCTTC
.	TRBV6-5	TRBJ2-7	.	CASGLLLGFGQYF	TGTGCCAGCGGACTGCTCCTGGGCTTTGGGCAGTACTTC
.	TRBV23-1	TRBJ2-7	.	CASSLSGQTKSYEQYF	TGCGCCAGCAGTCTCAGCGGGCAGACTAAATCCTACGAGCAGTACTTC
TRBD2	TRBV11-2	TRBJ2-3	.	CASSLEGLAGSADTQYF	TGTGCCAGCAGCTTAGAAGGCCTAGCGGGAAGTGCGGATACGCAGTATTTT
.	TRBV7-2	TRBJ2-1	once	CASSLSLGQNNEQFF	TGTGCCAGCAGCTTATCGTTAGGACAAAACAATGAGCAGTTCTTC
.	TRBV6-6	TRBJ1-5	few	CASSRLNQPQHF	TGTGCCAGCAGTCGACTTAATCAGCCCCAGCATTTT
.	TRBV27	TRBJ2-5	.	CASSLGEAETQYF	TGTGCCAGCAGTTTAGGGGAGGCGGAGACCCAGTACTTC
.	TRBV5-6	TRBJ2-7	.	CASSLSWSPLIYEQYF	TGTGCCAGCAGCTTGTCATGGTCCCCCCTAATCTACGAGCAGTACTTC
TRBD1	TRBV7-2	TRBJ2-3	.	CASSADRGGTDTQYF	TGTGCCAGCAGCGCCGACAGGGGAGGCACAGATACGCAGTATTTT
.	TRBV25-1	TRBJ2-1	.	CASTGLIYNEQFF	TGTGCCAGCACTGGACTAATATACAATGAGCAGTTCTTC
.	TRBV6-1	TRBJ1-1	.	CASRITDSQGAFF	TGTGCCAGCAGGATAACGGACAGCCAGGGAGCTTTCTTT
.	TRBV27	TRBJ2-1	.	CASSLSPLAEQFF	TGTGCCAGCAGTTTATCTCCCCTCGCTGAGCAGTTCTTC
.	TRBV28	TRBJ1-1	.	CASSFGGSIRSEAFF	TGTGCCAGCAGTTTCGGCGGTTCGATAAGGAGTGAAGCTTTCTTT
.	TRBV7-9	TRBJ1-4	once	CASSLGQGGEKLFF	TGTGCCAGCAGCTTGGGCCAGGGAGGCGAAAAACTGTTTTTT
.	TRBV15	TRBJ2-7	.	CATSREKFDGQMGEQYF	TGTGCCACCAGCAGGGAAAAATTCGATGGTCAGATGGGGGAGCAGTACTTC
TRBD2	TRBV7-9	TRBJ2-1	.	CASSPRDYFYNEQFF	TGTGCCAGCAGCCCACGGGACTACTTTTACAATGAGCAGTTCTTC
TRBD2	TRBV7-9	TRBJ2-1	.	CASSLGSAGGNEQFF	TGTGCCAGCAGCTTAGGTTCAGCGGGAGGCAATGAGCAGTTCTTC
.	TRBV19	TRBJ2-3	.	CASTLGTDTDTQYF	TGTGCCAGTACGCTCGGGACGGACACAGATACGCAGTATTTT
TRBD1	TRBV28	TRBJ2-7	once	CASYKLTGGGSYEQYF	TGTGCCAGCTACAAACTTACAGGGGGCGGCTCCTACGAGCAGTACTTC
TRBD1	TRBV11-2	TRBJ2-7	.	CASSALSGTGKAYEQYF	TGTGCCAGCAGCGCTTTATCCGGGACAGGCAAGGCCTACGAGCAGTACTTC
.	TRBV7-2	TRBJ1-1	few	CASSSVVGIDTEAFF	TGTGCCAGCAGCTCAGTGGTTGGGATCGACACTGAAGCTTTCTTT
TRBD1	TRBV28	TRBJ1-1	.	CASKRGPSEAFF	TGTGCCAGTAAGAGGGGGCCAAGTGAAGCTTTCTTT
.	TRBV29-1	TRBJ2-7	.	CSVEDLRDGISYEQYF	TGCAGCGTTGAAGATCTAAGGGACGGCATCTCCTACGAGCAGTACTTC
.	TRBV29-1	TRBJ1-1	.	CSVGTQGKSSEAFF	TGCAGCGTAGGCACACAGGGTAAGTCGTCTGAAGCTTTCTTT